This T cell receptor (beta chain) was identified in a study of T cells in Graves' hyperthyroidism and ophthalmopathy. This clonotype was seen ten or more times. This CDR3 is built from 19 residues. The trim removed 4 bases at V and 1 base at J, leaving 14 bases unmatched. Template material for amplifying TCR beta CDR3 regions consisted of RNA transcripts. A set of HTBI primers served as the primers for a first-round RT-PCR of the TCR CDR3. TCRdb re-derived calls from the multiplex PCR reads in MiXCR, one entry per CDR3 protein. The sample consists of approximately 560,000 distinct CDR3 sequences, 15% to 19% of them appearing once.

The TCR sequence derives from a woman in her 30s with Graves' hyperthyroidism. The V call is TRBV12-3 or TRBV12-4, the J call TRBJ2-5, with 11 nucleotides matching TRBD2. Sequenced: blood. The CDR3 DNA reads TGTGCCAGCAGTTCGGGCGGGGGTCTAGCGGGGGGATTCCAAGAGACCCAGTACTTC. Its protein product is CASSSGGGLAGGFQETQYF.